This entry features one T cell receptor beta chain sequence. The data belong to a study of blood T cell repertoires in COVID-19. Method: immunoSEQ multiplex PCR; TCRdb's copy keeps in-frame clones and lacks some. The top ten clones hold 4.5% to 5% of a sample with some 200,000 clones, about four fifths of them seen once. Per germline, CDR1 SGHRS and CDR2 YFSETQ. The CDR3 runs to 12 residues. Trimming stripped 3 bases from V and 4 bases from J, with 7 bases between. The source is a woman aged 45-60 years who had been exposed to COVID-19. Sequences were obtained from PBMCs or T cells enriched from blood (not recorded which). The rearrangement joins TRBV5-1 to TRBJ1-1; D might be TRBD1 (6 bases). CDR3 sequence: CASSSRGTEAFF. CDR3 nucleotides: TGCGCCAGCAGCTCCAGGGGCACTGAAGCTTTCTTT.